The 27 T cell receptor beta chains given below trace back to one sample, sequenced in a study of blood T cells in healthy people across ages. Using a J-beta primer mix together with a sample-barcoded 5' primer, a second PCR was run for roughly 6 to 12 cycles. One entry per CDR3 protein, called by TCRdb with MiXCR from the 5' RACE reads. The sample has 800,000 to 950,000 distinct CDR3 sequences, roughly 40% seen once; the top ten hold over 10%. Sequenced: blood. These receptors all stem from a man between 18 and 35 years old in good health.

The CDR3 sequence: CASSSPYFEQYF. The CDR3 coding sequence is TGTGCCAGCAGTTCGCCCTATTTTGAGCAGTACTTC. This chain uses TRBV28 with TRBJ2-5; D is undetermined. Germline loops: CDR1 MDHEN, CDR2 SYDVKM. The CDR3 is 12 residues long. V was pared by 4 bases and J by 11 bases, with 14 bases between.

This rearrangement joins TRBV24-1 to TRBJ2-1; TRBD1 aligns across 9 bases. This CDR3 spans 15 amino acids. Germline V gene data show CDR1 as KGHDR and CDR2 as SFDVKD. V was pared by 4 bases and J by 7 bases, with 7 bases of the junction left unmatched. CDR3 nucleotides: TGTGCCACCAGTGACAAAACGGACAGGGGAAATGAGCAGTTCTTC. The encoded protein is CATSDKTDRGNEQFF.

The CDR3 loop reads CASPQGAPNTGELFF. The CDR3 DNA reads TGTGCCAGCCCTCAAGGGGCCCCGAACACCGGGGAGCTGTTTTTT. The genes are TRBV7-2 and TRBJ2-2; possible D gene TRBD1, 5 bases. The CDR3 sequence is 15 residues long. The germline CDR1 and CDR2 sequences are SGHTA and FQGNSA. Trimming shortened V by 8 bases and J by 0 bases, and 13 bases separated the two germline ends.

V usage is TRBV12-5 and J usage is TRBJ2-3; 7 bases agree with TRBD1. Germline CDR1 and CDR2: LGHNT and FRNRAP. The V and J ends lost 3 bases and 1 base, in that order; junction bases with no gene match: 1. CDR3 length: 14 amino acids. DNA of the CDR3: TGTGCTAGTGGTTTCGGACAGGGCACAGATACGCAGTATTTT. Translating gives CASGFGQGTDTQYF.

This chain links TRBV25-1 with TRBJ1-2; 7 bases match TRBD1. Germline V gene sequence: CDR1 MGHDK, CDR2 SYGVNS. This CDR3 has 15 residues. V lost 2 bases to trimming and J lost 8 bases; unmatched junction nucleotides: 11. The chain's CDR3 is CASSEPQGPKEGYTF. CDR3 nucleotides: TGTGCCAGCAGTGAACCACAGGGGCCCAAGGAGGGCTACACCTTC.

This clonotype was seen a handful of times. The CDR3: CASSGAGPNNEQFF. CDR3 DNA: TGTGCCAGCAGTGGGGCAGGGCCTAACAATGAGCAGTTCTTC. This chain connects TRBV12-3 or TRBV12-4 to TRBJ2-1; tentative D call: TRBD1 (5 bases). The germline V and J ends were trimmed by 5 bases and 5 bases, with 13 bases remaining between them. CDR3 size: 14 residues.

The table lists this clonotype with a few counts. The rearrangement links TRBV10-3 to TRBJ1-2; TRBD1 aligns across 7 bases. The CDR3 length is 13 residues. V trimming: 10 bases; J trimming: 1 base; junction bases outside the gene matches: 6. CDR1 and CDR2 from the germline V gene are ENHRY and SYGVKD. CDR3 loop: CANRGGGNYGYTF. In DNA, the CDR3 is TGTGCCAACAGGGGCGGGGGTAACTATGGCTACACCTTC.

The DNA of the CDR3 is TGCGCCAGCAGGCTCAGTATGGGGACCTTTGGGGGCTACACCTTC. This gives the protein CASRLSMGTFGGYTF. This chain uses TRBV5-1 with TRBJ1-2; possible D gene TRBD1, 5 bases. Trimming pared 5 bases from V and 8 bases from J, leaving 22 bases between. The CDR3 length is 15 residues. Germline values: CDR1 SGHRS, CDR2 YFSETQ.

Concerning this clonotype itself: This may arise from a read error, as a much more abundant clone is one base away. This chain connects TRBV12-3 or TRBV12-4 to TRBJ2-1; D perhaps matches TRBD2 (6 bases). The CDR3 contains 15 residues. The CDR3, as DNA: TGTGCCAGCAGCCCCTGGGGAGGTTCCTACAATGAGCGGTTCTTC. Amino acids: CASSPWGGSYNERFF.

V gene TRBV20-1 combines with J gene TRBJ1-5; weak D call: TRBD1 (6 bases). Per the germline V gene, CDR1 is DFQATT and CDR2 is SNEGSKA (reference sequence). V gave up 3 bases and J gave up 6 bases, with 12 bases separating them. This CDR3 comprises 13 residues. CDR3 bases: TGCAGTGCTAGGGACCTCAGGGGTCAGCCCCAGCATTTT. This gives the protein CSARDLRGQPQHF.

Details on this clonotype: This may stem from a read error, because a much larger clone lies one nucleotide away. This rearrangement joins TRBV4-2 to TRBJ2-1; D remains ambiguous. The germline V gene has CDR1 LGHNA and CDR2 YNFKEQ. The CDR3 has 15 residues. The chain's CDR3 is CANSQMGIGDNEQFF. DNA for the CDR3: TGTGCCAACAGCCAAATGGGAATTGGAGACAATGAGCAGTTCTTC.

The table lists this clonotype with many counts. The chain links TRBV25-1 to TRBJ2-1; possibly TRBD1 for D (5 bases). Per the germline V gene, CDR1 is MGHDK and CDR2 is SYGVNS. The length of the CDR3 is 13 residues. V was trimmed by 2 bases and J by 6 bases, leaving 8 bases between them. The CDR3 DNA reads TGTGCCAGCAGTGAAGGGGCTAGCAATGAGCAGTTCTTC. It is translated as CASSEGASNEQFF.

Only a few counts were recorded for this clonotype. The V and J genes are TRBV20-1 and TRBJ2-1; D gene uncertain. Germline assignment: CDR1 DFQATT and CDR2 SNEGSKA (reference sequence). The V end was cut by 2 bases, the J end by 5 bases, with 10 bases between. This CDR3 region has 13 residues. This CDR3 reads CSARLYTDNEQFF. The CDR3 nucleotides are TGCAGTGCTAGACTCTACACAGACAATGAGCAGTTCTTC.

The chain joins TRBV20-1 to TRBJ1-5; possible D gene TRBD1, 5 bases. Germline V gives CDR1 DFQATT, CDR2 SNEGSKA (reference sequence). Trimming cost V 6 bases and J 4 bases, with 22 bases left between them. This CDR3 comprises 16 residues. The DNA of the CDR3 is TGCAGTGCACCCCCGCCAGGGACCCTCGGGAATCAGCCCCAGCATTTT. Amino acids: CSAPPPGTLGNQPQHF.

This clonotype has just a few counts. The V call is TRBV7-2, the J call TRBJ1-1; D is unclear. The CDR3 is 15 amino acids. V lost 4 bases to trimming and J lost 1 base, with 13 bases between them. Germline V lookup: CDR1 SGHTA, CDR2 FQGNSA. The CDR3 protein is CASSSQSGENTEAFF. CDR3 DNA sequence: TGTGCCAGCAGCTCCCAGTCCGGGGAGAACACTGAAGCTTTCTTT.

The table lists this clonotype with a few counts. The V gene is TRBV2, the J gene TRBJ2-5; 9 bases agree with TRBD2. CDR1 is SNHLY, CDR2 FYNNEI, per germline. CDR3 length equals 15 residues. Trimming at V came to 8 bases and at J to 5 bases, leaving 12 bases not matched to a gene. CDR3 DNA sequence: TGTGCCAGCGGAAACGGCGGGGGGGCCGACGAGACCCAGTACTTC. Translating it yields CASGNGGGADETQYF.

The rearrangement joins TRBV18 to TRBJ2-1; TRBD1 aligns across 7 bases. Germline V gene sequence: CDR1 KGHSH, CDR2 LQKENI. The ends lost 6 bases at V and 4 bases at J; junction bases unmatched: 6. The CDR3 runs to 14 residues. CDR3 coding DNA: TGTGCCAGCTCGCTCCCGGGACAGTACAATGAGCAGTTCTTC. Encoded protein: CASSLPGQYNEQFF.

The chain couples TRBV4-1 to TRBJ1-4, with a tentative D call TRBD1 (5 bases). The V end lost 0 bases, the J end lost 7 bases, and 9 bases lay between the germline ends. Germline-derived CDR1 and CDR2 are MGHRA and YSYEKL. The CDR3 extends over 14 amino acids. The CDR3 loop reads CASSQEATAEKLFF. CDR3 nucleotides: TGCGCCAGCAGCCAAGAAGCGACAGCTGAAAAACTGTTTTTT.

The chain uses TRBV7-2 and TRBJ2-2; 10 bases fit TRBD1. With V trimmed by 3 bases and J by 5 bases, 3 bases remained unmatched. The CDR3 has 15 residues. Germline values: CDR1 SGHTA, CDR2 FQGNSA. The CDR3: CASSFQGQGTGELFF. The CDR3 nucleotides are TGTGCCAGCAGCTTCCAGGGACAGGGGACCGGGGAGCTGTTTTTT. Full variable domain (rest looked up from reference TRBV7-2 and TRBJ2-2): GAGVSQSPSNKVTEKGKDVELRCDPISGHTALYWYRQSLGQGLEFLIYFQGNSAPDKSGLPSDRFSAERTGGSVSTLTIQRTQQEDSAVYLCASSFQGQGTGELFFGEGSRLTVL.

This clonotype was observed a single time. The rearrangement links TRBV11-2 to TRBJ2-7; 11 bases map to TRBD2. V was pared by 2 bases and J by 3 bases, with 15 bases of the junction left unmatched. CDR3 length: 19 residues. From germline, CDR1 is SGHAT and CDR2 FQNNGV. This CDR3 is CASSLLPGLAGGVVYEQYF. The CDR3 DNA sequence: TGTGCCAGCAGCTTACTACCTGGCCTAGCGGGGGGCGTCGTCTACGAGCAGTACTTC.

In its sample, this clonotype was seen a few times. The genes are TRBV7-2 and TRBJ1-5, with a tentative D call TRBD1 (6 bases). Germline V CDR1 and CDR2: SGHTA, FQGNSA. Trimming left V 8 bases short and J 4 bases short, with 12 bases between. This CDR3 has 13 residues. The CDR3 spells CASAGDVNQPQHF. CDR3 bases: TGTGCCAGCGCAGGGGACGTGAATCAGCCCCAGCATTTT.

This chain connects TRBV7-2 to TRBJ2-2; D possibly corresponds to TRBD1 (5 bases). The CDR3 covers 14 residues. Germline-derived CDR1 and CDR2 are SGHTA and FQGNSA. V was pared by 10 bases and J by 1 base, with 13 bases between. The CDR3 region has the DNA TGTGCCAACCCGACGACAGAGAACACCGGGGAGCTGTTTTTT. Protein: CANPTTENTGELFF.

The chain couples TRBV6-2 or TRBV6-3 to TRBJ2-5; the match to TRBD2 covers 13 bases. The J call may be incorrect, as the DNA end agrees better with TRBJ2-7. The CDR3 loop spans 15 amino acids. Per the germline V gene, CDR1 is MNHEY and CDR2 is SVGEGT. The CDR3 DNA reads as TGTGCCAGCAGTTACCGACTAGCGGGGGGAAACGAGCAGTACTTC. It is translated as CASSYRLAGGNEQYF.

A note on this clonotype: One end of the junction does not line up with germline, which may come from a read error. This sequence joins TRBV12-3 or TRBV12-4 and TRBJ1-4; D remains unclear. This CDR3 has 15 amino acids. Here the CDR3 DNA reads TGTACCAGCAGTTTGAGTGAGGCAACTAATGAAAAACTGTTTTTT. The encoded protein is CTSSLSEATNEKLFF.

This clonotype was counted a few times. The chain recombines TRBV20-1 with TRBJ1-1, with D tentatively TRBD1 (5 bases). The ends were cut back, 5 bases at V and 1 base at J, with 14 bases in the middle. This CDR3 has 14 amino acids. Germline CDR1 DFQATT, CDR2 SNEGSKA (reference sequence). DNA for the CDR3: TGCAGTGCTTCCCCTGGGACCACGAACACTGAAGCTTTCTTT. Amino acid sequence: CSASPGTTNTEAFF.

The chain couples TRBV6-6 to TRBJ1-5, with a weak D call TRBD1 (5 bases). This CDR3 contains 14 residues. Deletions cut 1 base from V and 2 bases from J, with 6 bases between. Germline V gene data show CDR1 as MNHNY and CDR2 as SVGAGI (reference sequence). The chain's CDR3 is CASSYLTGNQPQHF. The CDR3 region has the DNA TGTGCCAGCAGTTACTTGACAGGCAATCAGCCCCAGCATTTT.

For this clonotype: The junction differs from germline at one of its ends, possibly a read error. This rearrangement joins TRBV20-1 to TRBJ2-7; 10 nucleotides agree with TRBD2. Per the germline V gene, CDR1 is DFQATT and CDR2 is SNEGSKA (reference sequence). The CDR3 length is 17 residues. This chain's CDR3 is CSARDRDIAGGPYERYF. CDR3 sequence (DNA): TGCAGTGCTAGAGATCGGGATATAGCGGGGGGCCCCTACGAGCGGTACTTC.